This TCR beta chain originates from a study of T-cell reconstitution after alpha-beta-depleted transplantation in children (dated by TCRdb to about 2016). The study in broad terms: Using TCR repertoire profiling, the study followed T-cell immune reconstitution in a quantitative way in children after TCRalphabeta/CD19-depleted allogeneic hematopoietic cell transplantation. Overall results and qualifications from the work: Over the following months the frequencies of hyperexpanded clones went down, and after one year T-cell counts and TCRbeta diversity were mostly credited to newly produced T cells. Apparently early alphabetaT-cell count recovery about two months after transplant reportedly relied on only several hundred rapidly expanded clones derived from non-depleted graft cells. In some patients, the high TCRbeta diversity seen at day 60 was put down to recipient T cells and intrathymic progenitors that had survived conditioning.

Only a few counts were recorded for this clonotype. What this receptor recognizes is not known. The input lacks base qualities; no much larger clone sits a single base away. According to the study, the label for this sample's treatment or condition signals: allogeneic hematopoietic cell transplantation with graft depleted of TCRalphabeta T cells and CD19 B cells. TCRalphabeta/CD19-depleted allogeneic hematopoietic cell grafts were given to the transplant recipients, all of whom were children. Libraries were constructed by PCR. TCRdb records Illumina HiSeq 2500 as the sequencer. To normalize quantification of the TCRbeta repertoire, the TCR libraries were built with molecular barcoding that relied on unique molecular identifiers. In-frame beta chains were kept once TCRdb had trimmed the public reads at Q25 with fastp and called clones with MiXCR. When rows share a CDR3 protein, they turn into one entry using the most common DNA and genes. Here the sample has about 490,000 distinct CDR3 sequences; roughly a tenth occur a single time. Around 2% of the sample is in the top ten clones.

Spanning cysteine to phenylalanine, the CDR3 consists of 16 amino acids. The kept DNA is CDR3 alone, 48 bases in frame from the first base. Trimming leaves V shorter by 1 base and J shorter by 0 bases, with the junction holding 4 bases beyond the gene matches. From a lookup of the germline V gene, CDR1 and CDR2 are KGHSH and LQKENI. The sequence derives from a child under 10 years old with inherited bone marrow failure, due to receive a stem cell transplant. The chain uses TRBV18 and TRBJ2-7, with TRBD1 matching 9 junction bases. This material consisted of PBMCs, taken before TCRalphabeta/CD19-depleted stem cell transplant. At the DNA level, the sequence is TGTGCCAGCTCACCACGGACAGGGGCGGACTCCTACGAGCAGTACTTC. It specifies CASSPRTGADSYEQYF.